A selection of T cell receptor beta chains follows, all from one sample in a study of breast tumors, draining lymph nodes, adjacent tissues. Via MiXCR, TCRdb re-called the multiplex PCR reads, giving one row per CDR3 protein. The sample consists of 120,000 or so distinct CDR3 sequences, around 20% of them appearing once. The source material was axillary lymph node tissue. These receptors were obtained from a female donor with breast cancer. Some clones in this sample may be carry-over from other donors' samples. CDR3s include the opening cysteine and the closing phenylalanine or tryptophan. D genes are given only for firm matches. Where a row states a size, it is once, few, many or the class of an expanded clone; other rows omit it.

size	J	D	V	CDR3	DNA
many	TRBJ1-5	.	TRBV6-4	CASSQGPYQPQHF	TGTGCCAGCAGTCAAGGGCCTTATCAGCCCCAGCATTTT
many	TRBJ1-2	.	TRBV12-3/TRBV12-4	CASTLQGDYGYTF	TGTGCCAGCACTCTACAGGGTGACTATGGCTACACCTTC
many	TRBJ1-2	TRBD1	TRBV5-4	CASSPDRGRMGGYTF	TGTGCCAGCAGCCCAGACAGGGGGCGGATGGGTGGCTACACCTTC
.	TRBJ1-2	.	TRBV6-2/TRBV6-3	CASRTAAYGYTF	TGTGCCAGCAGGACAGCTGCATATGGCTACACCTTC
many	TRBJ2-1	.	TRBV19	CASSWGRNNEQFF	TGTGCCAGTAGTTGGGGACGAAACAATGAGCAGTTCTTC
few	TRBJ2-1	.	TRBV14	CASSQGGLQFF	TGTGCCAGCAGCCAAGGGGGTCTGCAGTTCTTC
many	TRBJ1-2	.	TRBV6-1	CASREPRDLGPNYGYTF	TGTGCCAGCAGGGAACCCCGGGACCTGGGGCCAAACTATGGCTACACCTTC
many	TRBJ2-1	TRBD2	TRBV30	CAWEGGLAGEQFF	TGTGCCTGGGAGGGAGGGCTAGCGGGCGAGCAGTTCTTC
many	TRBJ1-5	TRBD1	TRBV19	CASKKDRGPPFYSNQPQHF	TGTGCCAGTAAAAAGGACAGGGGGCCACCTTTTTATAGCAATCAGCCCCAGCATTTT
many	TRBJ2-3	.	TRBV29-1	CSVGRGTGEADTQYF	TGCAGCGTTGGAAGGGGAACCGGGGAGGCAGATACGCAGTATTTT
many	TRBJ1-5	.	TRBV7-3	CASGMDRGQPQHF	TGTGCCAGCGGGATGGACAGAGGACAGCCCCAGCATTTT
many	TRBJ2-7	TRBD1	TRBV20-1	CSAESTGRPYEQYF	TGCAGTGCTGAATCGACAGGGCGACCCTACGAGCAGTACTTC
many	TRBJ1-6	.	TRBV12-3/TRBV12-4	CASSFQDQYNSPLHF	TGTGCCAGCAGTTTTCAGGATCAGTATAATTCACCCCTCCACTTT
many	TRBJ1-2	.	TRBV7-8	CASSLGQDFYTF	TGTGCCAGCAGCTTAGGTCAGGACTTCTACACCTTC
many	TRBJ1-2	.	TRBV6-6	CASSGELYGYTF	TGTGCCAGCTCCGGGGAGCTCTATGGCTACACCTTC
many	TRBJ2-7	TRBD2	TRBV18	CASSQAGGPGEQYF	TGTGCCAGCTCCCAAGCGGGAGGGCCGGGGGAGCAGTACTTC
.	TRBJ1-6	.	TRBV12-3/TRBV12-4	CASTRKGVDSPLLF	TGTGCCAGCACCCGAAAGGGTGTCGACTCACCCCTCCTCTTT
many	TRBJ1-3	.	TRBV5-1	CASSLGGDGNTIYF	TGCGCCAGCAGCTTGGGTGGGGATGGAAACACCATATATTTT
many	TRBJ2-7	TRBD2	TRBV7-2	CASSKTSGAYEQYF	TGTGCCAGCAGCAAGACTAGCGGGGCCTACGAGCAGTACTTC
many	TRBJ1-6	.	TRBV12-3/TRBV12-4	CASSEGYNSPLHF	TGTGCCAGCAGCGAGGGATATAATTCACCCCTCCACTTT
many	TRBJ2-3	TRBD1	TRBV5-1	CASSLSPTGGTYTDTQYF	TGCGCCAGCAGCTTGTCCCCGACAGGGGGGACGTACACAGATACGCAGTATTTT
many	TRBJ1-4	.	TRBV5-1	CASSFLSGEKLFF	TGCGCCAGCAGCTTTTTGTCCGGTGAAAAACTGTTTTTT
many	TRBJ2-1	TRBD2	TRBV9	CASSGPEERERGGEQFF	TGTGCCAGCAGCGGACCCGAGGAGCGGGAGAGGGGCGGTGAGCAGTTCTTC
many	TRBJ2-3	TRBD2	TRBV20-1	CSARSAGLAGGPGTDTQYF	TGCAGTGCTAGATCCGCAGGCCTAGCGGGAGGGCCGGGCACAGATACGCAGTATTTT
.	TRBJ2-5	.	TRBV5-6	CASSLGASRQETQYF	TGTGCCAGCAGCTTGGGGGCTAGCCGCCAAGAGACCCAGTACTTC
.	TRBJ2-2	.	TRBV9	CASSVVSSHTGGLFF	TGTGCCAGCAGCGTAGTGTCCAGCCACACCGGGGGGCTGTTTTTT
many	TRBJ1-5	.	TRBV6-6	CASSIGAGNQPQHF	TGTGCCAGCAGTATAGGGGCGGGCAATCAGCCCCAGCATTTT
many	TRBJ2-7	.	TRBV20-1	CSARLGNTYEQYF	TGCAGTGCTAGGCTAGGCAACACCTACGAGCAGTACTTC
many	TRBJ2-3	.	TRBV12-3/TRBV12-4	CASSDPSTRGGSTDTQYF	TGTGCCAGCAGTGATCCCTCTACTAGGGGAGGATCCACAGATACGCAGTATTTT
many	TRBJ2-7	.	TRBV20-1	CSAQSPGTYEQYF	TGCAGTGCTCAATCCCCAGGAACCTACGAGCAGTACTTC
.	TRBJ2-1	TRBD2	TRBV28	CASSSLAGEYNEQFF	TGTGCCAGCAGTTCGCTAGCGGGAGAATACAATGAGCAGTTCTTC
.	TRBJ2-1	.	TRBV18	CASSRSGSYNEQFF	TGTGCCAGCTCACGTTCGGGGTCCTACAATGAGCAGTTCTTC
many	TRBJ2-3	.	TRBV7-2	CASSLSGTRDTQYF	TGTGCCAGCAGCTTGAGTGGGACGAGGGATACGCAGTATTTT
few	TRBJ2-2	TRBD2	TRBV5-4	CASSFSGVNTGELFF	TGTGCCAGCAGCTTTAGCGGGGTGAACACCGGGGAGCTGTTTTTT
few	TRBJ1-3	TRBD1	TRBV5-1	CASSYTQGRLSGNTIYF	TGCGCCAGCAGCTACACACAGGGGAGGCTCTCTGGAAACACCATATATTTT
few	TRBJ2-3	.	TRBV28	CASSLGGLGYSSTDTQYF	TGTGCCAGCAGTTTAGGGGGACTGGGATATTCTAGCACAGATACGCAGTATTTT
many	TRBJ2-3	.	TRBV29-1	CSADTQYF	TGCAGCGCTGATACGCAGTATTTT
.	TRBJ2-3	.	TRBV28	CASSFGGSTDTQYF	TGTGCCAGCAGTTTTGGGGGGAGCACAGATACGCAGTATTTT
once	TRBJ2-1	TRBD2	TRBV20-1	CSAGTSGAESSYNELFF	TGCAGTGCTGGGACTAGCGGGGCCGAGAGCTCCTACAATGAGCTGTTCTTC
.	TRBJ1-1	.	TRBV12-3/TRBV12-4	CASADRTKNTEAFF	TGTGCCAGTGCGGACAGAACCAAAAACACTGAAGCTTTCTTT
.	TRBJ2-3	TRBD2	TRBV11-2	CASSSLSGRADTQYF	TGTGCCAGCAGCTCCCTTAGCGGGAGGGCAGATACGCAGTATTTT
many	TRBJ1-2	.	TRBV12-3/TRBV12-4	CASSLGQGTGYTF	TGTGCCAGCAGTTTAGGGCAAGGAACAGGCTACACCTTC
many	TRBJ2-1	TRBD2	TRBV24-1	CATDSGGYNEQFF	TGTGCCACCGATAGCGGGGGCTACAATGAGCAGTTCTTC
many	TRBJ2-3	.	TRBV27	CASNLRAGGGTDTQYF	TGTGCCAGCAATTTGAGGGCAGGGGGGGGTACAGATACGCAGTATTTT
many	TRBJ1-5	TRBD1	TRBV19	CASSTGTANLPQHF	TGTGCCAGTAGTACCGGGACAGCCAACCTGCCCCAGCATTTT
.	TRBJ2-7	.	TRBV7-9	CASSLPATYEQYF	TGTGCCAGCAGCTTACCAGCCACCTACGAGCAGTACTTC